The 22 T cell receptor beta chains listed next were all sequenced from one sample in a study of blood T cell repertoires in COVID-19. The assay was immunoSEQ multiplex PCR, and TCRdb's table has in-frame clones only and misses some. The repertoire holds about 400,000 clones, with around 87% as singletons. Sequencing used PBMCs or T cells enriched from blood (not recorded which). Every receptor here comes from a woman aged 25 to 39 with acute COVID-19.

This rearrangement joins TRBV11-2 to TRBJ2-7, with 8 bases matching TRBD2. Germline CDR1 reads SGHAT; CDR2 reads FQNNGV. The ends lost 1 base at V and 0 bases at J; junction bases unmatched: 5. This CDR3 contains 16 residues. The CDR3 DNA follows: TGTGCCAGCAGCTTAGTAGGCGGGGGGACCTCCTACGAGCAGTACTTC. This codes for CASSLVGGGTSYEQYF.

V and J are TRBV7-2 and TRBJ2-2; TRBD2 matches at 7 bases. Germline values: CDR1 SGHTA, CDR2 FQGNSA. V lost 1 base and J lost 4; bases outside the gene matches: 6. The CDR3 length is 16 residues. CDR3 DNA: TGTGCCAGCAGCTTAGGCTGGGGGGGGTCCACCGGGGAGCTGTTTTTT. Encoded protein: CASSLGWGGSTGELFF.

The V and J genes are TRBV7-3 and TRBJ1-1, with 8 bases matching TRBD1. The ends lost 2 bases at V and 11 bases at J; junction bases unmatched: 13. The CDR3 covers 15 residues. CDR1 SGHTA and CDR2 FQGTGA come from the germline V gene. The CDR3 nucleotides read TGTGCCAGCAGCTTACCGGGGGCAGGGGGCGACGCGGCTTTCTTT. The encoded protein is CASSLPGAGGDAAFF. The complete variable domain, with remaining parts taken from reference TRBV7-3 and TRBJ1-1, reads GAGVSQTPSNKVTEKGKYVELRCDPISGHTALYWYRQSLGQGPEFLIYFQGTGAADDSGLPNDRFFAVRPEGSVSTLKIQRTERGDSAVYLCASSLPGAGGDAAFFGQGTRLTVV.

The CDR3 spells CASSTSGRNYEQYF. The CDR3 region has the DNA TGTGCCAGCTCAACTAGCGGGCGAAACTACGAGCAGTACTTC. The gene calls are TRBV18 and TRBJ2-7; TRBD2 agrees at 9 bases. Germline V CDR1 and CDR2: KGHSH, LQKENI. This CDR3 spans 14 amino acids. Germline trimming cut 5 bases from V and 3 bases from J; bases unmatched to any gene: 5.

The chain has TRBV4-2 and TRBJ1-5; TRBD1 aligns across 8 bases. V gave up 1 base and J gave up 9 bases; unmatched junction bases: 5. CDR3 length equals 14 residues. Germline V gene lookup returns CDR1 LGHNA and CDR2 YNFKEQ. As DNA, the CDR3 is TGTGCCAGCAGCCAAGTGGACAGGGTAGTGCCCCAGCATTTT. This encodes CASSQVDRVVPQHF.

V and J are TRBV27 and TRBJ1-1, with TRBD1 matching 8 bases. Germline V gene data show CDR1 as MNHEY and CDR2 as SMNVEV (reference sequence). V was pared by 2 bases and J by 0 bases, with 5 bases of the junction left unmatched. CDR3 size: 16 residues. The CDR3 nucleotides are TGTGCCAGCAGTTTAGGTCGGACAGGGATGAACACTGAAGCTTTCTTT. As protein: CASSLGRTGMNTEAFF.

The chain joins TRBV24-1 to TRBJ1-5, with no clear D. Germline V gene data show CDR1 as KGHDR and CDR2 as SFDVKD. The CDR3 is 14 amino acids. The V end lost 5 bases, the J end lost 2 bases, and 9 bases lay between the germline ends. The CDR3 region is CATSARGGNQPQHF. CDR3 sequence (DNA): TGTGCCACCAGTGCGCGGGGTGGCAATCAGCCCCAGCATTTT.

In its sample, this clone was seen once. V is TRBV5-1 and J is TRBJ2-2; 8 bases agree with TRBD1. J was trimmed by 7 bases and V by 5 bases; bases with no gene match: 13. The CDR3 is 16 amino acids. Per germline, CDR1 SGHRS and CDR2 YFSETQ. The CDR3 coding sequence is TGCGCCAGCAGTCCCCCGGGGACAGGTCCAAACGGGGAGCTGTTTTTT. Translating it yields CASSPPGTGPNGELFF. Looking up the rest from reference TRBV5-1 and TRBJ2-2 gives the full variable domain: KAGVTQTPRYLIKTRGQQVTLSCSPISGHRSVSWYQQTPGQGLQFLFEYFSETQRNKGNFPGRFSGRQFSNSRSEMNVSTLELGDSALYLCASSPPGTGPNGELFFGEGSRLTVL.

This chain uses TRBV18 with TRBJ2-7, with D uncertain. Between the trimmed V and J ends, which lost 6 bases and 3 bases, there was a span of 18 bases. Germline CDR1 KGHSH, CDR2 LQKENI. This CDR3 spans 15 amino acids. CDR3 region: CASSYEMGVYYEQYF. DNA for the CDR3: TGTGCCAGCTCTTACGAGATGGGCGTTTACTACGAGCAGTACTTC.

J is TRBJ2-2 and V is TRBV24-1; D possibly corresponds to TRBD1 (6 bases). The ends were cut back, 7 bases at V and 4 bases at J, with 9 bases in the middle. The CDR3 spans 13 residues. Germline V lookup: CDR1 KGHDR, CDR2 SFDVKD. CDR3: CATRQGFTGELFF. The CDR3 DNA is TGTGCCACCAGACAGGGTTTCACCGGGGAGCTGTTTTTT.

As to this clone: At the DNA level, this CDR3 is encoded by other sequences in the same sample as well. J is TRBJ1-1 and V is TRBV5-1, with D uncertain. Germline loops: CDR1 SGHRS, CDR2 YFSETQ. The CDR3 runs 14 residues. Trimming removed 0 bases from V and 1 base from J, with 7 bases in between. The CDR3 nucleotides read TGCGCCAGCAGCTTGGCCTCGGGGAACACTGAAGCTTTCTTT. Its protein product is CASSLASGNTEAFF.

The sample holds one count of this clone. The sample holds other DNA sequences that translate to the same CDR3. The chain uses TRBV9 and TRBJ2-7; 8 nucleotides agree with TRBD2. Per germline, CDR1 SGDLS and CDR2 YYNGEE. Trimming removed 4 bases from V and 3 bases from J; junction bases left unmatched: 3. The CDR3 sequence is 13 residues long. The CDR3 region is CASSPGGGYEQYF. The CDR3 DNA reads TGTGCCAGCAGCCCGGGGGGGGGCTACGAGCAGTACTTC.

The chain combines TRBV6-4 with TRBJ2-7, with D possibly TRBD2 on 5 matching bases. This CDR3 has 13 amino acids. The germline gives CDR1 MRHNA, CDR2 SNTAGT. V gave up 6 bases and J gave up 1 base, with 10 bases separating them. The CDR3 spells CASRSGNSYEQYF. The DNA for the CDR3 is TGTGCCAGCAGGAGCGGTAATTCCTACGAGCAGTACTTC.

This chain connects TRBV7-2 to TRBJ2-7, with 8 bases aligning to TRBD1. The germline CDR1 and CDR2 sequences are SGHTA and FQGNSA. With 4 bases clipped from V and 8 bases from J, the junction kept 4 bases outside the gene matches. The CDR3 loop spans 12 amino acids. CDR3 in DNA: TGTGCCAGCAGCTCGACAGGGGCCAAGCAGTACTTC. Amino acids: CASSSTGAKQYF.

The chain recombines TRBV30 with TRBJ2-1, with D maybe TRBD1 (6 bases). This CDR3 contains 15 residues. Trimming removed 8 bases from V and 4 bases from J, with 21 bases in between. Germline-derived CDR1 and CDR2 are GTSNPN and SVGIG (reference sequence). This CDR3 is CAGKQGTLRYNEQFF. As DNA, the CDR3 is TGTGCCGGGAAGCAGGGGACCCTTAGATACAATGAGCAGTTCTTC.

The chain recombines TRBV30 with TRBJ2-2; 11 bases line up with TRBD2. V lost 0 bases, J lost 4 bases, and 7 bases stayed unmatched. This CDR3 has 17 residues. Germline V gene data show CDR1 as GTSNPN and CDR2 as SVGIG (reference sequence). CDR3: CAWSVPPTSGATGELFF. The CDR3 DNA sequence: TGTGCCTGGAGTGTACCCCCGACTAGCGGGGCCACCGGGGAGCTGTTTTTT.

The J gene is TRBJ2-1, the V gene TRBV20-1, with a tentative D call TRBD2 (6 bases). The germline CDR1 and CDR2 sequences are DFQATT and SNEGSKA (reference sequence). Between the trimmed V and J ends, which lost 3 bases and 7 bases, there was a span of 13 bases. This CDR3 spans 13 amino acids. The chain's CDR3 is CSASRGLVNEQFF. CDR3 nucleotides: TGCAGTGCTAGTCGGGGACTGGTTAATGAGCAGTTCTTC.

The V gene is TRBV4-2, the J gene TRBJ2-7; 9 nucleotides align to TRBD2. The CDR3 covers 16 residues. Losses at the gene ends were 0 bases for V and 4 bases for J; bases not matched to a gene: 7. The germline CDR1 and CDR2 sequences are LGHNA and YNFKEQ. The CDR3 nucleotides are TGTGCCAGCAGCCAAGAACAGCGGGGGGCTACTTACGAGCAGTACTTC. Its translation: CASSQEQRGATYEQYF.

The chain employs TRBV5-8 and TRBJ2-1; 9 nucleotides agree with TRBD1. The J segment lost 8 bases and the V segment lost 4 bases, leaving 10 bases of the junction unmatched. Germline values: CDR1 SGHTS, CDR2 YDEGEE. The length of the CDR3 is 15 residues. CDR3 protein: CASSPGQGTVDEQFF. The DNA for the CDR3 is TGTGCCAGCAGCCCCGGACAGGGGACTGTAGATGAGCAGTTCTTC.

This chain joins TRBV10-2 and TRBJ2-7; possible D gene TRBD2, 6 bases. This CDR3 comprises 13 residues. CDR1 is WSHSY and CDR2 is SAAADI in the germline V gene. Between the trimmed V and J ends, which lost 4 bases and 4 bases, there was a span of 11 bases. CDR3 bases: TGCGCCAGCAGTGGACTAGTGGGATACGAGCAGTACTTC. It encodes CASSGLVGYEQYF.

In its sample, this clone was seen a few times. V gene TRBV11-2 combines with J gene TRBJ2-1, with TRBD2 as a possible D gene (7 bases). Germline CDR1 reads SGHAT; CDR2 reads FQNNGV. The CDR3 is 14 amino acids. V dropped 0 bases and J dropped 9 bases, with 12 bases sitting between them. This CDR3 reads CASSLDDRGGEQFF. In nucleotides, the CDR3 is TGTGCCAGCAGCTTAGATGATAGGGGGGGTGAGCAGTTCTTC.

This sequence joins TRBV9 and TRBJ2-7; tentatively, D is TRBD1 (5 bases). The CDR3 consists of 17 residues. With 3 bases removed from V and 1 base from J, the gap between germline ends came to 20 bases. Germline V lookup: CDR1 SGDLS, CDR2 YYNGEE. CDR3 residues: CASSAAVVGQQSYEQYF. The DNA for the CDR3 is TGTGCCAGCAGCGCCGCTGTAGTGGGGCAGCAGTCCTACGAGCAGTACTTC.